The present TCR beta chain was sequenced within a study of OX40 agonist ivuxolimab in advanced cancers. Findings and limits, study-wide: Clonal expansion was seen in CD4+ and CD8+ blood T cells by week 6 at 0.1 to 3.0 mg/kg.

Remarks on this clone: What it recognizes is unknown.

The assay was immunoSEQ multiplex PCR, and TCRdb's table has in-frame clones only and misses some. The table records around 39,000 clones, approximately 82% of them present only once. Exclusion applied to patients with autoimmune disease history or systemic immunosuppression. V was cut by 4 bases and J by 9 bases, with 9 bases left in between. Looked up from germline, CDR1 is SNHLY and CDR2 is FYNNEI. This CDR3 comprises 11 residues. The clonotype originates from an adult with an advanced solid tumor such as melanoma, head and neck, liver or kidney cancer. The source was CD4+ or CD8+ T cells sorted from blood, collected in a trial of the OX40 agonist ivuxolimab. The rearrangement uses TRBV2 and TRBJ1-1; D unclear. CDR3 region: CASSVKSKAFF. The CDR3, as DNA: TGTGCCAGCAGTGTAAAGAGTAAAGCTTTCTTT.